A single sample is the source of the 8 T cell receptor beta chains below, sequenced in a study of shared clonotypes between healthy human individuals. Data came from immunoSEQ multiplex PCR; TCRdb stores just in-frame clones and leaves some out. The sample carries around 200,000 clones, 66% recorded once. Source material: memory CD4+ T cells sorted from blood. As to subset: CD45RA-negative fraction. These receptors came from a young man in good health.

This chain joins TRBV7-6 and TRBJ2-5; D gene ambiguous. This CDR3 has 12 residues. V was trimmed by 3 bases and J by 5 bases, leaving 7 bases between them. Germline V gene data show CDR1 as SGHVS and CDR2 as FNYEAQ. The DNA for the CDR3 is TGTGCCAGCAGCTTTGGGCTGGAGACCCAGTACTTC. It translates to CASSFGLETQYF.

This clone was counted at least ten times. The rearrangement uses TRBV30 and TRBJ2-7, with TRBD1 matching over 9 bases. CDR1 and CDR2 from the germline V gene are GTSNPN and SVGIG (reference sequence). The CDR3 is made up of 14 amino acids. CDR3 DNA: TGTGCTGCAGGTACCGGGACAGGGCTTCGAGAGCAGTACTTC. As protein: CAAGTGTGLREQYF.

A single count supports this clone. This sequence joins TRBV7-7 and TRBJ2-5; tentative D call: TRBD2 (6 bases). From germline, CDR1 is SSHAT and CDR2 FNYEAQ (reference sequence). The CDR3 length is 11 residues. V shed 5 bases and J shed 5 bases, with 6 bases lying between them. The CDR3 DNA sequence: TGTGCCAGCAGCGCGGGGGAGACCCAGTACTTC. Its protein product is CASSAGETQYF. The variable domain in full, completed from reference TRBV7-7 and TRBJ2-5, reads GAGVSQSPRYKVTKRGQDVTLRCDPISSHATLYWYQQALGQGPEFLTYFNYEAQPDKSGLPSDRFSAERPEGSISTLTIQRTEQRDSAMYRCASSAGETQYFGPGTRLLVL.

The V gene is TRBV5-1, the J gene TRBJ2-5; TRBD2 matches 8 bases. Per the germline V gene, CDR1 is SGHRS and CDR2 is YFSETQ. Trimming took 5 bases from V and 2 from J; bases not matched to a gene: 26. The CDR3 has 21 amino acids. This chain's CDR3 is CASSLPNPGRASSERQETQYF. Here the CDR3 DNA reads TGCGCCAGCAGTTTGCCAAACCCCGGGAGGGCCTCTTCGGAGAGGCAAGAGACCCAGTACTTC.

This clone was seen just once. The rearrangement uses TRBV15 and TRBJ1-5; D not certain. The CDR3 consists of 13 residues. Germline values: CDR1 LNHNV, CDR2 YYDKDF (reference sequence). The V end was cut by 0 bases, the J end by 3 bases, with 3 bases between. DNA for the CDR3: TGTGCCACCAGCAGAGATCCCAATCAGCCCCAGCATTTT. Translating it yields CATSRDPNQPQHF.

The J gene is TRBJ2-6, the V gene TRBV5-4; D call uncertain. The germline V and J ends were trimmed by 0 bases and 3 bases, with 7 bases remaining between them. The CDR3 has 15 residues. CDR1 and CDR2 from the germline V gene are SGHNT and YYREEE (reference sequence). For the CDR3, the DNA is TGTGCCAGCAGCTTGGGTAGAAATGGGGCCAACGTCCTGACTTTC. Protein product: CASSLGRNGANVLTF.

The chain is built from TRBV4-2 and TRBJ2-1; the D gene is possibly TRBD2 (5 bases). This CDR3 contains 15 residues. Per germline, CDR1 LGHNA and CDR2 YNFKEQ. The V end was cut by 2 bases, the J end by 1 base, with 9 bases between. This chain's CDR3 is CASSQWETSYNEQFF. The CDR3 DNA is TGTGCCAGCAGCCAATGGGAGACGTCCTACAATGAGCAGTTCTTC.

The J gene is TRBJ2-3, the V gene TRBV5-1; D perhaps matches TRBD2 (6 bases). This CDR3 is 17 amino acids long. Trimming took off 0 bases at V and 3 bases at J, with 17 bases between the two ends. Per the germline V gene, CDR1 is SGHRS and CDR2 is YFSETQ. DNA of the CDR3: TGCGCCAGCAGCTTGGCGGCAGGGCCAGGAGGGACAGATACGCAGTATTTT. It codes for CASSLAAGPGGTDTQYF.